The T cell receptor beta chain under discussion was sequenced for a study of T cell clonotyping in hematopoietic cell transplantation. Study-wide results and limits: Broader posttransplant TCR repertoire diversity was predicted by graft donor and pretransplant recipient Inverse Simpson Index values.

In germline, CDR1 is SGHAT, CDR2 FQNNGV. The CDR3 is 15 residues long. The V and J ends lost 0 bases and 6 bases respectively, with 14 bases between them. In its sample, this clone was seen once. Its antigen remains unidentified. Here immunoSEQ multiplex PCR was the method, and the copy in TCRdb shows in-frame clones only, minus some. The data contain around 24,000 clones, roughly 88% of them singletons. This sample's time point: recipient sample about 28 days before transplant, after cytoreduction. Blood collection times were about day -28 and days 30, 100, 180 posttransplant. The sequenced sample was peripheral blood mononuclear cells, obtained before stem cell transplant. The chain employs TRBV11-2 and TRBJ1-1; perhaps TRBD1 as D (5 bases). This sequence was found in a woman aged 55-75 years with acute myeloid leukemia. Some clones in this sample may be carry-over from other donors' samples. The CDR3 here is CASSLDLMRGSEAFF. CDR3 nucleotides: TGTGCCAGCAGCTTAGATCTGATGAGGGGCTCTGAAGCTTTCTTT. The variable domain in full, completed from reference TRBV11-2 and TRBJ1-1, reads EAGVAQSPRYKIIEKRQSVAFWCNPISGHATLYWYQQILGQGPKLLIQFQNNGVVDDSQLPKDRFSAERLKGVDSTLKIQPAKLEDSAVYLCASSLDLMRGSEAFFGQGTRLTVV.